This is a list of T cell receptor beta chains from one sample in a study of patients and donors after allogeneic stem cell transplantation. TCRdb used MiXCR to reprocess the RT-PCR reads, holding one entry per CDR3 protein. The sample records roughly 190,000 distinct CDR3 sequences, 41% being singletons. The source material was blood, either unsorted or a sorted T cell fraction (not recorded which). The receptors originated from a human donor who was either an allogeneic HSCT recipient or a stem cell or donor lymphocyte infusion donor (not recorded which). It is not recorded whose cells these are; they may come from a transplant donor. CDR3s include the opening cysteine and the closing phenylalanine or tryptophan. Fields, in order: clone size, D gene, V gene, J gene, CDR3 length, CDR3 protein, CDR3 DNA. D genes are given only for firm matches. Rows may omit the clone size; those that give it use once, few, many or a size class.

-	TRBD2	TRBV29-1	TRBJ2-1	19	CSVEGWAGLASVSYNEQFF	TGCAGCGTTGAAGGTTGGGCTGGACTAGCGTCCGTCTCCTACAATGAGCAGTTCTTC
few	-	TRBV3-1	TRBJ1-5	14	CASSQGGVNQPQHF	TGTGCCAGCAGCCAAGGGGGCGTCAATCAGCCCCAGCATTTT
few	-	TRBV14	TRBJ1-1	16	CASSQSSPGPTTEAFF	TGTGCCAGCAGCCAAAGTTCGCCAGGCCCAACCACTGAAGCTTTCTTT
few	TRBD1	TRBV27	TRBJ1-2	16	CASSLGGQRAHYGYTF	TGTGCCAGCAGTTTAGGGGGACAGCGGGCTCACTATGGCTACACCTTC
few	TRBD1	TRBV7-9	TRBJ1-1	16	CASTSNTRGLNTEAFF	TGTGCCAGCACTTCGAACACCAGGGGGTTGAACACTGAAGCTTTCTTT
-	TRBD2	TRBV6-2/TRBV6-3	TRBJ2-7	14	CASRPAGGPYEQYF	TGTGCCAGCAGGCCAGCGGGAGGGCCTTACGAGCAGTACTTC
-	-	TRBV3-1	TRBJ2-5	14	CASSPVRYQETQYF	TGTGCCAGCAGCCCCGTGCGGTACCAAGAGACCCAGTACTTC
few	-	TRBV3-2	TRBJ2-3	14	CASLTSGKPDTQYF	TGTGCCAGCCTGACTAGCGGGAAACCAGATACGCAGTATTTT
-	TRBD2	TRBV4-3	TRBJ2-7	14	CASSRGLAAYEQYF	TGCGCCAGCAGCCGGGGACTAGCAGCCTACGAGCAGTACTTC
-	-	TRBV6-6	TRBJ2-7	14	CASSLLNPSYEQYF	TGTGCCAGCAGCCTACTAAACCCCTCCTACGAGCAGTACTTC
few	TRBD2	TRBV7-6	TRBJ2-1	16	CASGRPPGLSYNEQFF	TGTGCCAGCGGACGACCCCCGGGACTATCCTACAATGAGCAGTTCTTC
few	-	TRBV6-6	TRBJ2-2	17	CASSYILGTRGTGELFF	TGTGCCAGCAGTTATATTCTGGGGACGCGAGGCACCGGGGAGCTGTTTTTT